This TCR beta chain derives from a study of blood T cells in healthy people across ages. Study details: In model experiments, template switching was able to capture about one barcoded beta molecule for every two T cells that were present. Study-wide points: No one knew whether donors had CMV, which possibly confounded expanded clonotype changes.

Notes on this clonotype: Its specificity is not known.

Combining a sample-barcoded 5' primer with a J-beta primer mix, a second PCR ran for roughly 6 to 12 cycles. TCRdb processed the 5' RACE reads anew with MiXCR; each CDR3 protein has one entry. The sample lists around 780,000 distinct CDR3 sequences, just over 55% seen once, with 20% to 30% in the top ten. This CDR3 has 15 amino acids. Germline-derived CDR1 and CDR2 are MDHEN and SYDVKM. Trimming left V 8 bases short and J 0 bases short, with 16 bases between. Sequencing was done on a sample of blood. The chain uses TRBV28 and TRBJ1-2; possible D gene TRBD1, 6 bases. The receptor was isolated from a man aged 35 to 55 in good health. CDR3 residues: CASLQGPTTNYGYTF. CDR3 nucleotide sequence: TGTGCCAGCCTACAGGGCCCGACTACTAACTATGGCTACACCTTC.